The 21 T cell receptor beta chains listed next were all sequenced from one sample in a study of Ad26.COV2.S vaccination and SARS-CoV-2 variants. Profiled with immunoSEQ multiplex PCR; TCRdb holds only in-frame clones, not every one. The sample has 350,000 to 500,000 clones; around 87% are singletons. Treatment here: around 19 received Ad26.COV2.S at low or high dose, single or two shots; several received placebo; per-sample allocation not given. Collection of the samples took place on day 63 after the first injection of vaccine or placebo. The input for sequencing was peripheral blood, taken in a trial of Ad26.COV2.S vaccine versus placebo. Receptor source: a person aged 18-65 years who received the Ad26.COV2.S COVID-19 vaccine or a placebo.

The rearrangement joins TRBV27 to TRBJ2-7; 12 positions match TRBD2. Per germline, CDR1 MNHEY and CDR2 SMNVEV (reference sequence). V dropped 8 bases and J dropped 0; count of bases not matched to a gene: 8. The length of the CDR3 is 16 residues. CDR3 nucleotide sequence: TGTGCCAGCTGGACTAGCGGGACGCCTAGCTCCTACGAGCAGTACTTC. The encoded protein is CASWTSGTPSSYEQYF.

This sequence joins TRBV7-2 and TRBJ1-5, with D perhaps matching TRBD1 (6 bases). This CDR3 has 15 amino acids. Germline V gene lookup returns CDR1 SGHTA and CDR2 FQGNSA. Deletions cut 1 base from V and 7 bases from J, with 14 bases between. CDR3 DNA: TGTGCCAGCAGCTTAGAGTGGGGGGCCCGACAGCCCCAGCATTTT. It yields the protein CASSLEWGARQPQHF.

This clone was observed once. The rearrangement joins TRBV4-1 to TRBJ2-3, with 8 bases identical to TRBD1. This CDR3 contains 17 residues. Losses at the gene ends were 2 bases for V and 3 bases for J; bases not matched to a gene: 10. Germline CDR1 and CDR2: MGHRA and YSYEKL. Written as DNA, the CDR3 is TGCGCCAGCAGCCAACGCACTAGGACAGGGCTGACAGATACGCAGTATTTT. Its protein is CASSQRTRTGLTDTQYF.

The CDR3 is CASSSGYGYNEQFF. The CDR3 nucleotides are TGTGCCAGCAGCTCAGGGTACGGGTACAATGAGCAGTTCTTC. The chain has TRBV11-3 and TRBJ2-1, with D perhaps TRBD1 (5 bases). With 4 bases removed from V and 4 bases from J, the gap between germline ends came to 11 bases. Germline assignment: CDR1 SGHNT and CDR2 YENEEA. The length of the CDR3 is 14 residues.

The chain couples TRBV30 to TRBJ1-1; unclear D gene. CDR3 size: 13 residues. Germline CDR1 is GTSNPN and CDR2 is SVGIG (reference sequence). V dropped 2 bases and J dropped 1 base, with 8 bases sitting between them. The CDR3 DNA reads TGTGCCTGGAGTCAGGCGAGGAACACTGAAGCTTTCTTT. This encodes CAWSQARNTEAFF.

CDR3 region: CSAPLVSTQYF. CDR3 coding DNA: TGCAGTGCTCCCTTGGTGTCTACGCAGTATTTT. The chain is built from TRBV20-1 and TRBJ2-3; the D is unclear. Germline V gene sequence: CDR1 DFQATT, CDR2 SNEGSKA (reference sequence). The CDR3 covers 11 residues. V lost 5 bases and J lost 8, with 11 bases in between.

The J gene is TRBJ2-7, the V gene TRBV6-1; D is unresolved. The V end was cut by 0 bases, the J end by 0 bases, with 9 bases between. The CDR3 has 15 amino acids. The germline V gene has CDR1 MNHNS and CDR2 SASEGT. The CDR3 DNA is TGTGCCAGCAGTGAAGCGGCACTCAGCTCCTACGAGCAGTACTTC. Amino acid sequence: CASSEAALSSYEQYF.

This clone was seen only once. J is TRBJ2-1 and V is TRBV19, with TRBD2 matching over 8 bases. The CDR3 consists of 14 residues. Germline V CDR1 and CDR2: LNHDA, SQIVND (reference sequence). The ends lost 6 bases at V and 12 bases at J; junction bases unmatched: 13. The CDR3 coding sequence is TGTGCCAGTAGCTCCGAGACTAGCGCAGGCCCGCAGTTCTTC. This codes for CASSSETSAGPQFF.

The chain is built from TRBV28 and TRBJ1-5, with D maybe TRBD1 (6 bases). V dropped 2 bases and J dropped 1 base, with 15 bases sitting between them. This CDR3 has 17 residues. Looked up from germline, CDR1 is MDHEN and CDR2 is SYDVKM. The CDR3 here is CASSLPGVLMSNQPQHF. CDR3 in DNA: TGTGCCAGCAGTTTACCAGGGGTACTGATGAGCAATCAGCCCCAGCATTTT.

The rearrangement uses TRBV30 and TRBJ1-2; D call uncertain. The V end lost 0 bases, the J end lost 4 bases, and 12 bases lay between the germline ends. The CDR3 length is 14 residues. Germline assignment: CDR1 GTSNPN and CDR2 SVGIG (reference sequence). This chain's CDR3 is CAWSVLGGPYGYTF. The CDR3 region has the DNA TGTGCCTGGAGTGTTCTCGGCGGTCCCTATGGCTACACCTTC.

The chain recombines TRBV12-5 with TRBJ2-3, with TRBD1 matching over 7 bases. This CDR3 is 13 amino acids long. V lost 6 bases and J lost 4; bases outside the gene matches: 4. In germline, CDR1 is LGHNT, CDR2 FRNRAP. DNA for the CDR3: TGTGCTAGTGGAACAGGGGCCGCAGATACGCAGTATTTT. Translating gives CASGTGAADTQYF.

The chain uses TRBV11-1 and TRBJ1-1; 9 bases fit TRBD1. Unmatched junction bases numbered 11, after V lost 5 bases and J lost 4 bases. The CDR3 spans 16 residues. Per germline, CDR1 SGHAT and CDR2 FQDESV (reference sequence). The CDR3 DNA follows: TGTGCCAGCAGCCGAACAATGGGACAGGGAGCCACTGAAGCTTTCTTT. Translation: CASSRTMGQGATEAFF.

This chain joins TRBV6-1 and TRBJ1-5; D gene ambiguous. The CDR3 extends over 13 amino acids. Deletions cut 3 bases from V and 3 bases from J, with 6 bases between. Per germline, CDR1 MNHNS and CDR2 SASEGT. CDR3 in DNA: TGTGCCAGCAGTGAGTGGGTCAATCAGCCCCAGCATTTT. Translated, it gives CASSEWVNQPQHF.

The J gene is TRBJ2-1, the V gene TRBV6-5; D gene ambiguous. Germline V gene data show CDR1 as MNHEY and CDR2 as SVGAGI. Trimming left V 0 bases short and J 8 bases short, with 14 bases between. This CDR3 contains 15 residues. The CDR3 DNA is TGTGCCAGCAGTTACTCGGGCCGCCCAAGCCATGAGCAGTTCTTC. The encoded protein is CASSYSGRPSHEQFF.

A single count supports this clone. The V gene is TRBV5-5, the J gene TRBJ1-5; D gene uncertain. V lost 0 bases and J 0 bases, leaving 7 bases between the germline ends. Germline values: CDR1 SGHKS, CDR2 YYEKEE (reference sequence). There are 15 residues in the CDR3. This chain's CDR3 is CASSLADVSNQPQHF. The CDR3 nucleotides read TGTGCCAGCAGCTTGGCAGACGTTAGCAATCAGCCCCAGCATTTT.

V usage is TRBV7-9 and J usage is TRBJ1-5; D not resolved. The CDR3 runs 13 residues. V was pared by 3 bases and J by 4 bases, with 7 bases between. CDR1 is SEHNR, CDR2 FQNEAQ, per germline (reference sequence). CDR3 sequence: CASSLEENQPQHF. In nucleotides, the CDR3 is TGTGCCAGCAGCTTGGAGGAAAATCAGCCCCAGCATTTT.

The V call is TRBV19, the J call TRBJ2-2; 7 nucleotides agree with TRBD1. V lost 8 bases, J lost 4 bases, and 16 bases stayed unmatched. The CDR3 is 17 residues long. CDR1 LNHDA and CDR2 SQIVND come from the germline V gene (reference sequence). CDR3 nucleotides: TGTGCCAGTTCCTCCATTGGGACAGTAGTTAGCACCGGGGAGCTGTTTTTT. Translating gives CASSSIGTVVSTGELFF.

The table lists this clone with a few counts. The sample has other DNA sequences that encode this CDR3 too. The CDR3 reads CSVGQPYGYTF. CDR3 coding DNA: TGCAGCGTAGGGCAACCGTATGGCTACACCTTC. This chain links TRBV29-1 with TRBJ1-2; D is unclear. Per germline, CDR1 SQVTM and CDR2 ANQGSEA. Trimming pared 6 bases from V and 5 bases from J, leaving 10 bases between. This CDR3 contains 11 residues.

This clone was seen a handful of times. The rearrangement joins TRBV2 to TRBJ2-7, with 8 bases matching TRBD1. Germline CDR1 reads SNHLY; CDR2 reads FYNNEI. This CDR3 comprises 14 residues. Germline trimming cut 4 bases from V and 3 bases from J; bases unmatched to any gene: 5. The CDR3 loop is CASSGGTGNYEQYF. The CDR3 DNA follows: TGTGCCAGCAGTGGGGGGACAGGAAACTACGAGCAGTACTTC.

This clone has only one observation. This chain links TRBV11-2 with TRBJ2-7; 7 bases match TRBD2. The CDR3 is 14 amino acids. Germline loops: CDR1 SGHAT, CDR2 FQNNGV. J was trimmed by 2 bases and V by 5 bases; bases with no gene match: 6. In DNA form, the CDR3 reads TGTGCCAGCAGCCAGACCGGGACTACCTACGAGCAGTACTTC. Residues: CASSQTGTTYEQYF.

A word on this clone: Distinct nucleotide sequences in the sample also encode this CDR3. This rearrangement joins TRBV12-3 or TRBV12-4 to TRBJ1-5; possible D gene TRBD1, 5 bases. This CDR3 comprises 13 residues. V lost 2 bases, J lost 6 bases, and 8 bases lay in between. CDR3 loop: CASSLQGIQPQHF. The CDR3 coding sequence is TGTGCCAGCAGTTTACAGGGTATTCAGCCCCAGCATTTT.